Presented here are 17 T cell receptor beta chains from one specimen sequenced in a study of a mutant IDH1 vaccine in newly diagnosed glioma. Noted time point: baseline, week 1 (first vaccination visit). Treatment given: pre-vaccination baseline after standard-of-care therapy. Profiling relied on immunoSEQ multiplex PCR, and the TCRdb table lists in-frame clones only, not all of them. The profile shows about 50,000 clones, roughly 90% of them singletons. Sequenced material: PBMCs, taken from a glioma patient treated with radiotherapy, temozolomide or both. These receptors all stem from a man between 40 and 49 years old with glioma.

The chain is built from TRBV19 and TRBJ1-5, with D perhaps matching TRBD1 (5 bases). In germline, CDR1 is LNHDA, CDR2 SQIVND (reference sequence). The CDR3 runs to 13 residues. V was trimmed by 5 bases and J by 5 bases, leaving 10 bases between them. CDR3 nucleotides: TGTGCCAGTAGTGTGGGACGGGATCAGCCCCAGCATTTT. It yields the protein CASSVGRDQPQHF.

The genes are TRBV2 and TRBJ2-1; 9 positions match TRBD2. Germline assignment: CDR1 SNHLY and CDR2 FYNNEI. The V and J ends lost 1 base and 16 bases, in that order; junction bases with no gene match: 5. CDR3 size: 12 residues. In DNA, the CDR3 is TGTGCCAGCAGTGAAGGCGGGAGGGCCGTTTTCTTC. Translated: CASSEGGRAVFF.

For this clone: A read error may produce the germline difference seen at one junction end. This chain uses TRBV7-9 with TRBJ2-3; 11 bases align to TRBD2. CDR3 size: 17 residues. From germline, CDR1 is SEHNR and CDR2 FQNEAQ (reference sequence). CDR3 region: CASSIAGGPSWTDTQYF. In nucleotides, the CDR3 is TGTGCCAGCAGCATAGCGGGAGGGCCCTCATGGACAGATACGCAGTATTTT.

The chain has TRBV11-2 and TRBJ1-4; a weak D match, TRBD1 (5 bases). V was clipped by 5 bases and J by 4 bases, with 14 bases between them. This CDR3 comprises 15 residues. CDR1 SGHAT and CDR2 FQNNGV come from the germline V gene. The CDR3 loop is CASSRGGFSNEKLFF. For the CDR3, the DNA is TGTGCCAGCAGCCGCGGGGGTTTTAGTAATGAAAAACTGTTTTTT.

The genes are TRBV2 and TRBJ1-2; the D gene is possibly TRBD1 (6 bases). This CDR3 has 13 residues. Germline V gene lookup returns CDR1 SNHLY and CDR2 FYNNEI. V shed 5 bases and J shed 4 bases, with 11 bases lying between them. The CDR3 nucleotides read TGTGCCAGCAGTTCCGGGGGCATCTATGGCTACACCTTC. Translating gives CASSSGGIYGYTF.

Here the CDR3 DNA reads TGTGCCAGCAGCTTGTTGGGACCCAGCGGTGAGCAGTTCTTC. This gives the protein CASSLLGPSGEQFF. The chain is built from TRBV5-4 and TRBJ2-1; D could derive from TRBD1 or TRBD2 (5 bases each). V lost 1 base to trimming and J lost 9 bases, with 14 bases between them. This CDR3 spans 14 amino acids. Germline V gene sequence: CDR1 SGHNT, CDR2 YYREEE (reference sequence).

This chain connects TRBV29-1 to TRBJ2-6; TRBD1 agrees at 9 bases. The junction had 3 bases not matched to a gene; V was cut back by 6 bases and J by 0 bases. This CDR3 has 15 amino acids. Per germline, CDR1 SQVTM and CDR2 ANQGSEA. CDR3 nucleotide sequence: TGCAGCGTAGGGACAGGGACCTCTGGGGCCAACGTCCTGACTTTC. Encoded protein: CSVGTGTSGANVLTF.

The CDR3 loop reads CASSSPGLAGLNEQFF. CDR3 bases: TGTGCCAGCAGCTCCCCGGGACTAGCGGGGCTCAATGAGCAGTTCTTC. The chain links TRBV11-3 to TRBJ2-1; 13 positions agree with TRBD2. Germline values: CDR1 SGHNT, CDR2 YENEEA. V was pared by 4 bases and J by 6 bases, with 6 bases of the junction left unmatched. The CDR3 runs to 16 residues.

The chain employs TRBV5-1 and TRBJ2-1, with D perhaps TRBD1 or TRBD2 (5 bases each). The CDR3 runs 14 residues. The germline V gene encodes CDR1 SGHRS and CDR2 YFSETQ. V lost 4 bases, J lost 6 bases, and 14 bases lay in between. This CDR3 is CASSPGTGGNEQFF. Written as DNA, the CDR3 is TGCGCCAGCAGCCCGGGGACGGGCGGCAATGAGCAGTTCTTC.

This clone occurred once. CDR3 amino acids: CASRLTVRQDRVQTEAFF. The CDR3 DNA sequence: TGTGCCAGCAGACTTACAGTTCGGCAGGACAGGGTGCAGACTGAAGCTTTCTTT. V gene TRBV7-8 combines with J gene TRBJ1-1; 8 bases align to TRBD1. The CDR3 length is 18 residues. CDR1 SGHVS and CDR2 FQNEAQ come from the germline V gene. V shed 6 bases, J shed 5 bases, and the junction held 20 bases outside the gene matches. Full variable domain (missing parts from reference TRBV7-8 and TRBJ1-1): GAGVSQSPRYKVAKRGQDVALRCDPISGHVSLFWYQQALGQGPEFLTYFQNEAQLDKSGLPSDRFFAERPEGSVSTLKIQRTQQEDSAVYLCASRLTVRQDRVQTEAFFGQGTRLTVV.

This clone has only a few counts. J is TRBJ1-5 and V is TRBV19; the D is unclear. Germline V gene lookup returns CDR1 LNHDA and CDR2 SQIVND (reference sequence). This CDR3 has 13 amino acids. V lost 8 bases, J lost 0 bases, and 8 bases lay in between. The CDR3 loop reads CASSAYSNQPQHF. CDR3 nucleotides: TGTGCCAGTTCAGCCTATAGCAATCAGCCCCAGCATTTT.

The chain combines TRBV9 with TRBJ1-3, with D hard to call. Looked up from germline, CDR1 is SGDLS and CDR2 is YYNGEE. The V and J ends lost 0 bases and 4 bases respectively, with 8 bases between them. The length of the CDR3 is 14 residues. In nucleotides, the CDR3 is TGTGCCAGCAGCGTAGCTGGGTCCGGAAACACCATATATTTT. Translating it yields CASSVAGSGNTIYF.

The chain is built from TRBV10-3 and TRBJ2-5; D is ambiguous. The CDR3 spans 14 residues. V was cut by 0 bases and J by 2 bases, with 7 bases left in between. The V gene's germline CDR1 is ENHRY and CDR2 SYGVKD. CDR3 nucleotides: TGTGCCATCAGTGAGTCGCAAGGTCAAGAGACCCAGTACTTC. Its translation is CAISESQGQETQYF.

This clone was observed a handful of times. The rearrangement links TRBV19 to TRBJ2-5, with D unclear. Trimming left V 5 bases short and J 5 bases short, with 9 bases between. CDR3 length equals 12 residues. Germline assignment: CDR1 LNHDA and CDR2 SQIVND (reference sequence). The CDR3, as DNA: TGTGCCAGTAGTCGTCCATCCGAGACCCAGTACTTC. It encodes CASSRPSETQYF. Variable domain in full (rest from reference TRBV19 and TRBJ2-5): DGGITQSPKYLFRKEGQNVTLSCEQNLNHDAMYWYRQDPGQGLRLIYYSQIVNDFQKGDIAEGYSVSREKKESFPLTVTSAQKNPTAFYLCASSRPSETQYFGPGTRLLVL.

This chain uses TRBV6-6 with TRBJ1-2; TRBD1 matches at 8 bases. This CDR3 region has 15 residues. J lost 8 bases, V lost 7 bases, and 15 bases had no gene match. Germline V gene data show CDR1 as MNHNY and CDR2 as SVGAGI (reference sequence). The CDR3 loop reads CASTNRQGSSRGYTF. The CDR3 bases are TGTGCCAGCACTAACCGACAGGGGAGTTCGCGCGGCTACACCTTC.

The V call is TRBV29-1, the J call TRBJ1-1, with no clear D. CDR3 length equals 11 residues. Germline assignment: CDR1 SQVTM and CDR2 ANQGSEA. Trimming left V 5 bases short and J 2 bases short, with 6 bases between. This CDR3 reads CSVSANTEAFF. CDR3 nucleotides: TGCAGCGTTTCAGCTAACACTGAAGCTTTCTTT.

The chain employs TRBV5-1 and TRBJ2-1, with 13 bases lining up with TRBD2. The CDR3 runs 18 residues. From germline, CDR1 is SGHRS and CDR2 YFSETQ. V lost 2 bases and J lost 1; bases outside the gene matches: 6. CDR3 loop: CASSFRTSGGLSYNEQFF. CDR3 in DNA: TGCGCCAGCAGCTTTAGGACTAGCGGGGGCCTATCCTACAATGAGCAGTTCTTC.